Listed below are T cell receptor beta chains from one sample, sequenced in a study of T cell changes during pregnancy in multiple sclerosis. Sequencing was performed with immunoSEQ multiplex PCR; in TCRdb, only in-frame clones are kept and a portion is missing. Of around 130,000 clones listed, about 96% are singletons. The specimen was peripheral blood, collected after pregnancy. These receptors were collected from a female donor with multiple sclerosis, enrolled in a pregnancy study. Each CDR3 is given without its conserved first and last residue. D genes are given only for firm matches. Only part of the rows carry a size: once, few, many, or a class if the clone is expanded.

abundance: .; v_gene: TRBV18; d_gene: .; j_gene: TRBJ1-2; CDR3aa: ASSPRIFSLVSNYGYT
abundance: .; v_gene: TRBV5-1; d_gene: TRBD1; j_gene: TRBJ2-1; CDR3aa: ASSTGTVLSYNEQF
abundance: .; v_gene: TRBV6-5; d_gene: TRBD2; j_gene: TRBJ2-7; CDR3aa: ASSYVLAGGPGEQY
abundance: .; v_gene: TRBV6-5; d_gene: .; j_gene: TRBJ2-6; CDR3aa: ASSPRGSGANVLT
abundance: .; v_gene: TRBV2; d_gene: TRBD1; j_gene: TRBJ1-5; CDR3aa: ASTLTGANQPQH
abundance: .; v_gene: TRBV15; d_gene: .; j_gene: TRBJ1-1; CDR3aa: ATSRGQSMNTEAF
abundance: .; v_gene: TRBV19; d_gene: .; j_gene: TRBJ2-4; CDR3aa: ASSLWASRNIQY
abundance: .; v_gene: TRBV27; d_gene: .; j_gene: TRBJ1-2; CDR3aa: ASSLWGGSSLDYT
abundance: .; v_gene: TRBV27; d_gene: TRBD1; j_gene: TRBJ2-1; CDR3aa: ASRSGTGNF
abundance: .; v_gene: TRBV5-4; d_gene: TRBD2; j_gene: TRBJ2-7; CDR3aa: ASSLELAGVYEQY
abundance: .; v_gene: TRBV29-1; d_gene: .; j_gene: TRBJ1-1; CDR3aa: SVPRGGSGMNTEAF
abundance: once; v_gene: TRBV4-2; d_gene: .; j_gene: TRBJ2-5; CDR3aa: ASSQPQETQY
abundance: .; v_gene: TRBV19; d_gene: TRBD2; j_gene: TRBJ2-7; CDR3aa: ASSTRGRAYEQY
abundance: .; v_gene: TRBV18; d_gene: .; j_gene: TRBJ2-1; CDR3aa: ASSPPGGREQF
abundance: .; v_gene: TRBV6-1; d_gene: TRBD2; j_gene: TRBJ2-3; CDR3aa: ASSEGLASTDTQY
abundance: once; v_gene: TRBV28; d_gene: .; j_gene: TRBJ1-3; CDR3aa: ASSPLGGTGNTIY
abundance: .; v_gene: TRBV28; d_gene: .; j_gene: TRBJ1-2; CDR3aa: ASKELNGYT
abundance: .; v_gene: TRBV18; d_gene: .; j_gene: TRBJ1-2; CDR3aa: ASSPPTGWNYGYT
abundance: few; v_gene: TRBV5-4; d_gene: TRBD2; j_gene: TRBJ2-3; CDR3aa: ASSPGLAGLSTDTQY
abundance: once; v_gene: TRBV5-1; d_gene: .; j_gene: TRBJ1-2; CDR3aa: ASSRPDGGAYGYT
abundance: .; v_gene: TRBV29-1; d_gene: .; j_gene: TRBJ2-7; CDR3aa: SARGQGIYEQY
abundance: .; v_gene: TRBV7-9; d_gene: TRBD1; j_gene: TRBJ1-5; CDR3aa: ASSWGTGSTGGPQH
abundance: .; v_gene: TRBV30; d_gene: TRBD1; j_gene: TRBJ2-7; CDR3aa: AWSRPGQGAEEQY
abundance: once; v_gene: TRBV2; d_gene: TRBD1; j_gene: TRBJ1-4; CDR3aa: ASGQGVGKLF
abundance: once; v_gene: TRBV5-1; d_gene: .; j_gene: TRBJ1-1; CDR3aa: ASSLVAGARTEAF
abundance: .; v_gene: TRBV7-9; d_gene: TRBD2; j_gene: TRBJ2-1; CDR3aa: ASSPGTSERNEQF
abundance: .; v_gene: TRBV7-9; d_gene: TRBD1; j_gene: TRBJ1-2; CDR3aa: ASSSSTGRGYT
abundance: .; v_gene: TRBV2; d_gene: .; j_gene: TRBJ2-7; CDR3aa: ASNQPSDMDSSSYEQY
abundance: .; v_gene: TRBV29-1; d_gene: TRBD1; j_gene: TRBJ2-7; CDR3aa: SVEVRDRVLYSYEQY
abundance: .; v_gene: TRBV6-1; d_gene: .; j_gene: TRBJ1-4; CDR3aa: ASSETVATNEKLF
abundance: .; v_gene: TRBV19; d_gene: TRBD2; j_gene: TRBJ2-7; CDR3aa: ASSLAGVREQY
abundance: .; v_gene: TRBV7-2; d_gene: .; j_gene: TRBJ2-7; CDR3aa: ASSSSAYEQY
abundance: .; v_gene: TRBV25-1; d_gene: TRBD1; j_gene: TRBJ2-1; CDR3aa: ASSETQLQGGQF
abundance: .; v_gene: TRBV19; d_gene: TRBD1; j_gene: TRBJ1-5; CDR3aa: ASSTTPGQNLGQPQH
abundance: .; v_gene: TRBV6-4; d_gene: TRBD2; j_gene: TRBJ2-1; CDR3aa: ASSDSTGTTEQF
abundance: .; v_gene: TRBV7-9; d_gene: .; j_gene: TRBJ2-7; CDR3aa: ASSLTARLAGEQY
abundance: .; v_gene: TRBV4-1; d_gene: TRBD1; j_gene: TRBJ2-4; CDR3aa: ASSQGTGSAKNIQY
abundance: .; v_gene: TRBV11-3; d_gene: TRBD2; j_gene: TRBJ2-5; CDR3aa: ASSLAQTSGSGETQY
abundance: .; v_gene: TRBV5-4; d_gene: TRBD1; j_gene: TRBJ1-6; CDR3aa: ASSRTGNNSPLH
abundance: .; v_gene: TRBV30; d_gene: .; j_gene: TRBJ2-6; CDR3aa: AWSGDRTPLSGANVLT
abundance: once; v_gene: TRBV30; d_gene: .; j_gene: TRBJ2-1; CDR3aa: AWSGPFNEQF
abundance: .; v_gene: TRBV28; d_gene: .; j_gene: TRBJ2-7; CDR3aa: ASSLSKRIADNYEQY
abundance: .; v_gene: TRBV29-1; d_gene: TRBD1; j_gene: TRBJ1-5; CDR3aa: SAADRGDQPQH
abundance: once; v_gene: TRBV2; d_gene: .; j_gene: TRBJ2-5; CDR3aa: ASKTSQETQY
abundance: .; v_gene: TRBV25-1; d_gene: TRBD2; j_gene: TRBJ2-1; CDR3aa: ASSEYPGEGWSEQF
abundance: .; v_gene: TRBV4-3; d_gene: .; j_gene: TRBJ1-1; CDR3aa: ASSLRARGLDTEAF
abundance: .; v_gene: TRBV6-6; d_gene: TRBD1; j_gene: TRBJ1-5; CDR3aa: ASSYSGTENQPQH
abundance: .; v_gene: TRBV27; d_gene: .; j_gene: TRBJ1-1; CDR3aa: ASSLSIRGNTEAF
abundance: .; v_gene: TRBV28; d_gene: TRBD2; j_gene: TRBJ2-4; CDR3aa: ASSWGLAGGNIQY
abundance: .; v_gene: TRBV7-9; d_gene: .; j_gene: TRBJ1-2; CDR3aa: ASSSQGNYGYT
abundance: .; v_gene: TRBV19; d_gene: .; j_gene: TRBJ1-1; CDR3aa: ASSISDHTNTEAF
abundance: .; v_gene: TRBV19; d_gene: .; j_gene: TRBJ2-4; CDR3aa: ASSIEAGRLLAKNIQY
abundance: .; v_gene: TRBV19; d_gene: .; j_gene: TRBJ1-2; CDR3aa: ARTPGKDYGYT
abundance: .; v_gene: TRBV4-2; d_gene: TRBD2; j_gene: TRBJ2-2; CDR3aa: ASSLNPAGLAANTGELF
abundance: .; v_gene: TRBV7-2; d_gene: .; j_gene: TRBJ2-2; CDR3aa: ASSLGGRAGELF